Presented here are 19 T cell receptor beta chains from one specimen sequenced in a study of shared T cell receptors in the human thymus. Generated by immunoSEQ multiplex PCR, the TCRdb table keeps only in-frame clones and is missing some. The table has some 640,000 clones, about 90% seen once. This same sample was also taken into another study, of human thymus T cells.

The specimen was thymocytes. These receptors came from a boy younger than two with a congenital heart defect.

V is TRBV15 and J is TRBJ1-4, with TRBD1 matching over 10 bases. The V gene's germline CDR1 is LNHNV and CDR2 YYDKDF (reference sequence). The CDR3 is 15 residues long. V lost 3 bases, J lost 5 bases, and 3 bases stayed unmatched. CDR3 bases: TGTGCCACCAGCAGGGGACAGGGGAAGAATGAAAAACTGTTTTTT. This encodes CATSRGQGKNEKLFF.

The rearrangement links TRBV9 to TRBJ2-4; 8 nucleotides line up with TRBD1. Germline loops: CDR1 SGDLS, CDR2 YYNGEE. CDR3 length equals 15 residues. V shed 0 bases and J 8 bases; nucleotides not matched to a gene: 7. CDR3: CASSVDPGGWDIQYF. The CDR3 nucleotides are TGTGCCAGCAGCGTAGATCCAGGGGGCTGGGACATTCAGTACTTC.

This chain links TRBV6-4 with TRBJ1-6; 7 positions agree with TRBD1. The CDR3 runs to 16 residues. Germline values: CDR1 MRHNA, CDR2 SNTAGT. The V gene end was trimmed by 6 bases and the J gene end by 8 bases; junction bases not matched to a gene: 13. Written as DNA, the CDR3 is TGTGCCAGCAGACTTAGTACAGGGGCCAAGGATTCACCCCTCCACTTT. Protein product: CASRLSTGAKDSPLHF.

The rearrangement uses TRBV9 and TRBJ1-2; D is possibly TRBD1 (5 bases). The CDR3 length is 16 residues. Germline CDR1 is SGDLS and CDR2 is YYNGEE. Trimming took 0 bases from V and 1 from J, leaving 13 bases between them. The chain's CDR3 is CASSVAGQMYNYGYTF. CDR3 nucleotides: TGTGCCAGCAGCGTAGCCGGACAAATGTATAACTATGGCTACACCTTC.

The V gene is TRBV9, the J gene TRBJ2-6; D is uncertain. V lost 0 bases, J lost 2 bases, and 6 bases lay in between. Germline lookup yields CDR1 SGDLS and CDR2 YYNGEE. The CDR3 loop spans 15 amino acids. The CDR3 loop is CASSVAGTGANVLTF. The CDR3 DNA reads as TGTGCCAGCAGCGTAGCAGGAACTGGGGCCAACGTCCTGACTTTC. Full variable domain (missing parts from reference TRBV9 and TRBJ2-6): DSGVTQTPKHLITATGQRVTLRCSPRSGDLSVYWYQQSLDQGLQFLIQYYNGEERAKGNILERFSAQQFPDLHSELNLSSLELGDSALYFCASSVAGTGANVLTFGAGSRLTVL.

The rearrangement joins TRBV6-1 to TRBJ2-7; D is possibly TRBD2 (6 bases). The CDR3 is made up of 16 amino acids. The V end was cut by 0 bases, the J end by 1 base, with 13 bases between. The V gene's germline CDR1 is MNHNS and CDR2 SASEGT. Written as DNA, the CDR3 is TGTGCCAGCAGTGAAGCGGTGGAGGGGCCATCCTACGAGCAGTACTTC. Protein sequence: CASSEAVEGPSYEQYF.

The J gene is TRBJ2-5, the V gene TRBV4-1; 11 bases map to TRBD2. Trimming took 0 bases from V and 6 from J; bases not matched to a gene: 18. The CDR3 runs 20 residues. CDR1 is MGHRA, CDR2 YSYEKL, per germline. The CDR3 is CASSQDSPLSGRAGGKTQYF. The CDR3 DNA follows: TGCGCCAGCAGCCAAGATAGTCCCCTTAGCGGGAGGGCCGGGGGGAAGACCCAGTACTTC.

The J gene is TRBJ2-3, the V gene TRBV28; TRBD2 matches 8 bases. The germline V gene encodes CDR1 MDHEN and CDR2 SYDVKM. This CDR3 is built from 14 residues. Germline trimming cut 5 bases from V and 4 bases from J; bases unmatched to any gene: 5. Here the CDR3 DNA reads TGTGCCAGCAGTCTTGGACTAGCTGCAGATACGCAGTATTTT. Residues: CASSLGLAADTQYF. Looking up the rest from reference TRBV28 and TRBJ2-3 gives the full variable domain: DVKVTQSSRYLVKRTGEKVFLECVQDMDHENMFWYRQDPGLGLRLIYFSYDVKMKEKGDIPEGYSVSREKKERFSLILESASTNQTSMYLCASSLGLAADTQYFGPGTRLTVL.

V is TRBV10-3 and J is TRBJ1-2; 10 bases fit TRBD1. Germline trimming cut 5 bases from V and 2 bases from J; bases unmatched to any gene: 2. Germline-derived CDR1 and CDR2 are ENHRY and SYGVKD. CDR3 length: 14 residues. The CDR3: CAISRTGGNYGYTF. CDR3 coding DNA: TGTGCCATCAGTCGGACAGGGGGGAACTATGGCTACACCTTC.

The chain joins TRBV15 to TRBJ1-3; maybe TRBD1 (5 bases). The CDR3 consists of 16 residues. Per germline, CDR1 LNHNV and CDR2 YYDKDF (reference sequence). V lost 1 base and J lost 0, with 10 bases in between. CDR3 coding DNA: TGTGCCACCAGCAGAGCGGGGGAGCTCTCTGGAAACACCATATATTTT. Translated, it gives CATSRAGELSGNTIYF.

For the CDR3, the DNA is TGTGCCAGCAGTTCCGGACTAGCCTATGGGGGCCAAGAGACCCAGTACTTC. It codes for CASSSGLAYGGQETQYF. V gene TRBV28 combines with J gene TRBJ2-5; 8 nucleotides agree with TRBD2. V was clipped by 4 bases and J by 1 base; unmatched bases: 11. The germline gives CDR1 MDHEN, CDR2 SYDVKM. The CDR3 is 17 amino acids. Looking up the rest from reference TRBV28 and TRBJ2-5 gives the full variable domain: DVKVTQSSRYLVKRTGEKVFLECVQDMDHENMFWYRQDPGLGLRLIYFSYDVKMKEKGDIPEGYSVSREKKERFSLILESASTNQTSMYLCASSSGLAYGGQETQYFGPGTRLLVL.

The chain carries TRBV30 and TRBJ2-7; 11 nucleotides line up with TRBD1. The CDR3 loop spans 18 amino acids. Germline values: CDR1 GTSNPN, CDR2 SVGIG (reference sequence). The V and J ends lost 0 bases and 5 bases, in that order; junction bases with no gene match: 15. CDR3 region: CAWSVIVSLGTGGHEQYF. DNA of the CDR3: TGTGCCTGGAGTGTTATCGTATCTTTGGGGACAGGGGGTCACGAGCAGTACTTC. The full variable domain, with the rest looked up from reference TRBV30 and TRBJ2-7, is SQTIHQWPATLVQPVGSPLSLECTVEGTSNPNLYWYRQAAGRGLQLLFYSVGIGQISSEVPQNLSASRPQDRQFILSSKKLLLSDSGFYLCAWSVIVSLGTGGHEQYFGPGTRLTVT.

The rearrangement uses TRBV6-4 and TRBJ2-3; TRBD2 aligns across 7 bases. Germline V gene lookup returns CDR1 MRHNA and CDR2 SNTAGT. This CDR3 has 16 residues. The V gene end was trimmed by 2 bases and the J gene end by 2 bases; junction bases not matched to a gene: 7. DNA of the CDR3: TGTGCCAGCAGTGACGGGAAGCGGGACTCCACAGATACGCAGTATTTT. Protein sequence: CASSDGKRDSTDTQYF.

This chain uses TRBV30 with TRBJ1-2; 7 nucleotides line up with TRBD1. V shed 4 bases, J shed 1 base, and the junction held 6 bases outside the gene matches. CDR3 length: 14 amino acids. CDR1 and CDR2 from the germline V gene are GTSNPN and SVGIG (reference sequence). CDR3 DNA sequence: TGTGCCTGGAAGGGGGCGAGACTTAACTATGGCTACACCTTC. Encoded protein: CAWKGARLNYGYTF.

The chain employs TRBV7-9 and TRBJ1-4; D is uncertain. CDR3 length: 14 amino acids. Trimming took 5 bases from V and 4 from J, leaving 11 bases between them. Per the germline V gene, CDR1 is SEHNR and CDR2 is FQNEAQ (reference sequence). The CDR3 is CASSRRQGNEKLFF. The DNA of the CDR3 is TGTGCCAGCAGCCGAAGACAAGGTAATGAAAAACTGTTTTTT.

The chain couples TRBV4-1 to TRBJ1-4, with a tentative D call TRBD1 (6 bases). V lost 4 bases and J lost 6, with 21 bases in between. CDR1 MGHRA and CDR2 YSYEKL come from the germline V gene. The CDR3 contains 17 residues. The CDR3 sequence: CASSRRGIGGGDEKLFF. The CDR3, as DNA: TGCGCCAGCAGCCGAAGGGGGATTGGGGGTGGGGATGAAAAACTGTTTTTT.

The V gene is TRBV27, the J gene TRBJ2-2; 7 bases are shared with TRBD1. The CDR3 has 15 amino acids. J lost 4 bases, V lost 5 bases, and 7 bases had no gene match. Per the germline V gene, CDR1 is MNHEY and CDR2 is SMNVEV (reference sequence). This chain's CDR3 is CASSQRQGPTGELFF. CDR3 nucleotides: TGTGCCAGCAGTCAGAGACAGGGTCCCACCGGGGAGCTGTTTTTT.

Only one count was recorded for this clone. The V and J genes are TRBV9 and TRBJ2-7; possibly TRBD1 for D (5 bases). The CDR3 has 15 amino acids. Germline V gives CDR1 SGDLS, CDR2 YYNGEE. V lost 0 bases, J lost 4 bases, and 14 bases lay in between. This chain's CDR3 is CASSVVWGWKYEQYF. CDR3 sequence (DNA): TGTGCCAGCAGCGTAGTTTGGGGCTGGAAGTACGAGCAGTACTTC.

The count of this clone is one. This sequence joins TRBV29-1 and TRBJ2-5; D perhaps matches TRBD1 (5 bases). V lost 0 bases to trimming and J lost 7 bases, with 9 bases between them. The CDR3 runs to 12 residues. CDR1 and CDR2 (germline): SQVTM, ANQGSEA. CDR3 coding DNA: TGCAGCGTTGAAGAAGGGGAAGGGACCCAGTACTTC. Translated: CSVEEGEGTQYF.